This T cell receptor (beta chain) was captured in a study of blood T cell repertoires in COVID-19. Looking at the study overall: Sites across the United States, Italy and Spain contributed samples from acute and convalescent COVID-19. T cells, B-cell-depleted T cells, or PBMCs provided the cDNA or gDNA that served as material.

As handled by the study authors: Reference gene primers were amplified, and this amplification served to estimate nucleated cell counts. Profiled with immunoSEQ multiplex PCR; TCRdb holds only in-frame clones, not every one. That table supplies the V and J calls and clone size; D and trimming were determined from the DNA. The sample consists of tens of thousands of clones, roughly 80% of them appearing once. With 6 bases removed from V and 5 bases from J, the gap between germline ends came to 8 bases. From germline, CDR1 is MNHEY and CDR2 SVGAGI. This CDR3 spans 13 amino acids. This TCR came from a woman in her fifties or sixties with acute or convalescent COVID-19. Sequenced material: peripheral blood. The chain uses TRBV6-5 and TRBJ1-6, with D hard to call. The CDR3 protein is CASREVNNSPLHF. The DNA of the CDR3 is TGTGCCAGCAGGGAGGTGAATAATTCACCCCTCCACTTT.